The 22 T cell receptor beta chains in this list originate from one sample, sequenced in a study of T-cell reconstitution after alpha-beta-depleted transplantation in children (TCRdb year 2016). Receptors were amplified or captured by PCR. The reads were generated on an Illumina HiSeq 2500. To normalize quantification of the TCRbeta repertoire, the TCR libraries were built with molecular barcoding that relied on unique molecular identifiers. The raw public reads went through TCRdb reprocessing: fastp at Q25, MiXCR clone calling, in-frame beta chains kept. Each entry merges the rows of one CDR3 protein and shows their most common DNA and genes. The sample table holds roughly 250,000 distinct CDR3 sequences, of which around 7.8% were seen once. The top ten clones comprise approximately 6.3% of the sample. This specimen's treatment or condition label, per the study, means: allogeneic hematopoietic cell transplantation with graft depleted of TCRalphabeta T cells and CD19 B cells.

The material sequenced was PBMCs, mostly from graft donor cells, taken 180 days after TCRalphabeta/CD19-depleted stem cell transplant. These receptors were taken from a male patient between 10 and 17 years old who had a stem cell transplant for acute lymphoblastic leukemia, so the T cells may come from the graft donor.

The rearrangement joins TRBV13 to TRBJ2-1; TRBD2 matches at 12 bases. This CDR3 spans 17 amino acids. Per the germline V gene, CDR1 is PRHDT and CDR2 is FYEKMQ (reference sequence). Trimming cost V 5 bases and J 4 bases; bases outside gene matches: 9. CDR3: CASSDLAGGPLYNEQFF. The CDR3 region has the DNA TGTGCCAGCAGCGATCTAGCGGGAGGGCCGTTGTACAATGAGCAGTTCTTC.

In its sample, this clonotype was seen many times. The V gene is TRBV28, the J gene TRBJ1-6; D might be TRBD1 (5 bases). This CDR3 region has 15 residues. V gave up 4 bases and J gave up 7 bases, with 14 bases separating them. CDR1 is MDHEN, CDR2 SYDVKM, per germline. The CDR3 here is CASSSTGRYNSPLHF. CDR3 in DNA: TGTGCCAGCAGTTCCACGGGACGGTACAATTCACCCCTCCACTTT.

The table lists this clonotype with many counts. This chain links TRBV11-1 with TRBJ2-3; D remains ambiguous. Germline V gene sequence: CDR1 SGHAT, CDR2 FQDESV (reference sequence). The CDR3 covers 19 residues. V shed 4 bases and J shed 3 bases, with 26 bases lying between them. In DNA form, the CDR3 reads TGTGCCAGCAGCTCCCCCTTAGCAAGTGACGATGAAGGTACAGATACGCAGTATTTT. Protein product: CASSSPLASDDEGTDTQYF.

In its sample, this clonotype was seen a few times. The V call is TRBV7-9, the J call TRBJ2-7; 7 nucleotides align to TRBD2. There are 16 residues in the CDR3. CDR1 and CDR2 from the germline V gene are SEHNR and FQNEAQ (reference sequence). With 4 bases clipped from V and 2 bases from J, the junction kept 11 bases outside the gene matches. CDR3 amino acids: CASSSTRTSRAYEQYF. The CDR3 nucleotides are TGTGCCAGCAGCTCCACCCGGACTAGTCGAGCCTACGAGCAGTACTTC.

The chain employs TRBV18 and TRBJ2-7, with D tentatively TRBD1 or TRBD2 (5 bases each). V shed 3 bases and J shed 3 bases, with 15 bases lying between them. This CDR3 has 15 amino acids. CDR1 and CDR2 (germline): KGHSH, LQKENI. As DNA, the CDR3 is TGTGCCAGCTCACCTGGGCCCGGGACCCACTACGAGCAGTACTTC. Residues: CASSPGPGTHYEQYF.

This clonotype was observed at least ten times. This chain connects TRBV7-8 to TRBJ2-3; TRBD2 aligns across 7 bases. Germline CDR1 reads SGHVS; CDR2 reads FQNEAQ. The CDR3 covers 14 residues. Trimming took 3 bases from V and 5 from J; bases not matched to a gene: 5. Written as DNA, the CDR3 is TGTGCCAGCAGCTTTGGGCGGGAGCAAGATACGCAGTATTTT. Translated, it gives CASSFGREQDTQYF.

CDR3 sequence (DNA): TGTGCCAGCTCACCCTATTCGGGGAGCTCCTACGAGCAGTACTTC. Translating gives CASSPYSGSSYEQYF. The chain employs TRBV18 and TRBJ2-7; TRBD2 is a possible D gene (5 bases). Deletions cut 3 bases from V and 0 bases from J, with 12 bases between. Germline CDR1 reads KGHSH; CDR2 reads LQKENI. The CDR3 is 15 residues long.

In this sample, this clonotype turned up many times. The V call is TRBV7-6, the J call TRBJ1-6; TRBD1 is a possible D gene (5 bases). This CDR3 spans 14 amino acids. The V end lost 2 bases, the J end lost 6 bases, and 8 bases lay between the germline ends. Germline V gene data show CDR1 as SGHVS and CDR2 as FNYEAQ. The CDR3 is CASSLRDLNSPLHF. The CDR3 DNA reads as TGTGCCAGCAGCTTACGGGACCTTAATTCACCCCTCCACTTT.

This clonotype appeared many times. J is TRBJ2-7 and V is TRBV7-2; D unclear. The germline V gene encodes CDR1 SGHTA and CDR2 FQGNSA. This CDR3 comprises 15 residues. V gave up 5 bases and J gave up 6 bases, with 20 bases separating them. CDR3 region: CASSPTGVNGLEQYF. As DNA, the CDR3 is TGTGCCAGCAGCCCCACGGGTGTCAACGGGCTCGAGCAGTACTTC.

This clonotype was seen repeatedly, ten times or more. The chain has TRBV28 and TRBJ1-5; no clear D. CDR1 is MDHEN and CDR2 is SYDVKM in the germline V gene. There are 14 residues in the CDR3. V was shortened by 6 bases and J by 3 bases, with 12 bases between the two germline ends. The CDR3 here is CASSHRYDNQPQHF. The CDR3 nucleotides read TGTGCCAGCAGCCACAGATATGACAATCAGCCCCAGCATTTT. Looking up the rest from reference TRBV28 and TRBJ1-5 gives the full variable domain: DVKVTQSSRYLVKRTGEKVFLECVQDMDHENMFWYRQDPGLGLRLIYFSYDVKMKEKGDIPEGYSVSREKKERFSLILESASTNQTSMYLCASSHRYDNQPQHFGDGTRLSIL.

Ten or more counts support this clonotype. A much larger clone is a single base away; this may be a read error. The rearrangement joins TRBV13 to TRBJ2-3; unclear D gene. Trimming removed 0 bases at V and 0 bases at J, with 4 bases between. CDR1 and CDR2 (germline): PRHDT, FYEKMQ (reference sequence). CDR3 size: 14 residues. The CDR3 DNA reads TGTGCCAGCAGCTTAGGGTCTAGCACAGATACGCAGTATTTT. As protein: CASSLGSSTDTQYF.

V is TRBV20-1 and J is TRBJ2-6, with D unresolved. Between the trimmed V and J ends, which lost 2 bases and 1 base, there was a span of 6 bases. The CDR3 covers 14 residues. Germline V gene sequence: CDR1 DFQATT, CDR2 SNEGSKA (reference sequence). CDR3 nucleotide sequence: TGCAGTGCTAGACACCCTTCTGGGGCCAACGTCCTGACTTTC. It encodes CSARHPSGANVLTF.

The sample holds a few counts of this clonotype. CDR3 protein: CASSPVPDNSYEQYF. CDR3 coding DNA: TGTGCCAGCTCACCGGTCCCGGACAACTCCTACGAGCAGTACTTC. The chain couples TRBV18 to TRBJ2-7; TRBD1 might be the D (5 bases). V lost 3 bases, J lost 0 bases, and 12 bases lay in between. Looked up from germline, CDR1 is KGHSH and CDR2 is LQKENI. The CDR3 runs 15 residues. The entire variable domain, with the rest obtained from reference TRBV18 and TRBJ2-7, is as follows: NAGVMQNPRHLVRRRGQEARLRCSPMKGHSHVYWYRQLPEEGLKFMVYLQKENIIDESGMPKERFSAEFPKEGPSILRIQQVVRGDSAAYFCASSPVPDNSYEQYFGPGTRLTVT.

This clonotype has ten or more counts. J is TRBJ2-3 and V is TRBV4-3, with D unresolved. This CDR3 has 15 amino acids. Germline CDR1 reads LGHNA; CDR2 reads YSLEER. V was shortened by 1 base and J by 0 bases, with 8 bases between the two germline ends. DNA of the CDR3: TGCGCCAGCAGCCAAGGGGCGCTCAGCACAGATACGCAGTATTTT. Protein sequence: CASSQGALSTDTQYF.

The chain carries TRBV5-1 and TRBJ2-3, with D unresolved. The CDR3 length is 13 residues. Germline values: CDR1 SGHRS, CDR2 YFSETQ. The V end was cut by 0 bases, the J end by 6 bases, with 8 bases between. The CDR3 bases are TGCGCCAGCAGCTTGGCCTACGGCGATACGCAGTATTTT. It specifies CASSLAYGDTQYF.

The CDR3 nucleotides are TGTGCCAGCTCCCAGCGAAAAGATACGCAGTATTTT. Its translation: CASSQRKDTQYF. V and J are TRBV18 and TRBJ2-3; D gene unclear. The V gene's germline CDR1 is KGHSH and CDR2 LQKENI. The CDR3 spans 12 residues. Trimming shortened V by 6 bases and J by 5 bases, and 9 bases separated the two germline ends.

With regard to this clonotype: A much larger clone lies a single base off, so this may be a read error. The V gene is TRBV6-5, the J gene TRBJ1-1; no definite D call. This CDR3 contains 14 residues. Per the germline V gene, CDR1 is MNHEY and CDR2 is SVGAGI. In nucleotides, the CDR3 is TGTGCCATCAGTTACTTGGCAGCTTTCACTGAAGCTTTCTTT. Protein sequence: CAISYLAAFTEAFF.

This clonotype was detected ten times or more. The chain is built from TRBV6-7 and TRBJ2-7; tentatively, D is TRBD1 (5 bases). Being an ORF, TRBV6-7 has a function that is uncertain. The V and J ends lost 6 bases and 6 bases respectively, with 9 bases between them. The CDR3 runs to 11 residues. CDR3 nucleotides: TGTGCCAGCAGCCAAGGGGCCGAGCAGTACTTC. Translating gives CASSQGAEQYF.

The rearrangement joins TRBV18 to TRBJ2-7, with D possibly called TRBD1 or TRBD2 (6 bases each). CDR1 KGHSH and CDR2 LQKENI come from the germline V gene. The CDR3 is made up of 13 amino acids. Trimming left V 1 base short and J 6 bases short, with 10 bases between. The CDR3 bases are TGTGCCAGCTCACCACTCGAGGGGGGCGAGCAGTACTTC. It yields the protein CASSPLEGGEQYF.

This clonotype appeared a few times. The rearrangement uses TRBV12-3 or TRBV12-4 and TRBJ2-6; the D call may be TRBD1 or TRBD2 (5 bases each). This CDR3 is built from 15 residues. V lost 6 bases and J lost 4, with 13 bases in between. Written as DNA, the CDR3 is TGTGCCAGCAGCTTCGGATGGGGGGGGGCCAACGTCCTGACTTTC. Its translation: CASSFGWGGANVLTF.

This clonotype was seen many times. The chain employs TRBV27 and TRBJ1-5; D remains unclear. The CDR3 consists of 14 residues. The germline V gene has CDR1 MNHEY and CDR2 SMNVEV (reference sequence). V was clipped by 2 bases and J by 1 base, with 6 bases between them. The DNA of the CDR3 is TGTGCCAGCAGTTTAGGGAGGAGCAATCAGCCCCAGCATTTT. Its protein product is CASSLGRSNQPQHF.

This clonotype has ten or more counts. The chain uses TRBV12-3 or TRBV12-4 and TRBJ2-5; D is perhaps TRBD2 (5 bases). With 3 bases removed from V and 4 bases from J, the gap between germline ends came to 9 bases. This CDR3 has 13 residues. CDR3 region: CASSFSAVETQYF. CDR3 sequence (DNA): TGTGCCAGCAGTTTTAGCGCAGTAGAGACCCAGTACTTC.